This is a list of T cell receptor beta chains from one sample in a study of regulatory T cells in long-lasting Graves disease. TCRdb used MiXCR to reprocess the multiplex PCR reads, holding one entry per CDR3 protein. The table includes 700,000 or so distinct CDR3 sequences, 30% detected once. Sequencing used peripheral blood mononuclear cells (PBMCs), obtained when the disease was refractory, from a patient treated with antithyroid drugs. The receptors here all came from a female donor with Graves disease. The CDR3 runs from the conserved cysteine through the conserved F or W. D genes are given only for firm matches. Clone size appears in some rows only: once, few, many, or a class for an expanded clone.

clone_size j_call v_call d_call cdr3_aa cdr3_nt
many TRBJ1-2 TRBV27 TRBD1 CASSWDRRYGYTF TGTGCCAGCAGCTGGGACAGACGTTATGGCTACACCTTC
. TRBJ2-2 TRBV19 . CASSLQGQVNTGELFF TGTGCCAGTAGCCTACAGGGCCAAGTGAACACCGGGGAGCTGTTTTTT
. TRBJ1-2 TRBV27 TRBD1 CASSLSSSSGTARYGYTF TGTGCCAGCAGTTTATCGAGTTCTTCCGGGACAGCGCGTTATGGCTACACCTTC
. TRBJ1-1 TRBV19 . CASNIGSGVTEAFF TGTGCCAGTAACATCGGATCGGGGGTAACTGAAGCTTTCTTT
few TRBJ2-7 TRBV19 . CASSITGGPYEQYF TGTGCCAGTAGTATAACCGGGGGCCCCTACGAGCAGTACTTC
many TRBJ2-5 TRBV12-3/TRBV12-4 TRBD1 CASSLGGTEETQYF TGTGCCAGCAGTTTAGGAGGGACAGAAGAGACCCAGTACTTC
. TRBJ2-1 TRBV7-2 TRBD2 CASSRGGSGSNEQFF TGTGCCAGCAGCCGGGGGGGTAGCGGGAGTAATGAGCAGTTCTTC
many TRBJ1-4 TRBV28 TRBD1 CASSSPGQGNEKLFF TGTGCCAGCAGCTCTCCGGGACAGGGGAATGAAAAACTGTTTTTT
. TRBJ2-2 TRBV29-1 . CSVEALAGHTGELFF TGCAGCGTTGAAGCGTTGGCAGGGCACACCGGGGAGCTGTTTTTT
few TRBJ2-7 TRBV6-1 . CASSPTRSAEQYF TGTGCCAGCAGCCCCACTAGATCAGCCGAGCAGTACTTC
. TRBJ1-4 TRBV5-1 TRBD1 CASSGGQGREKLFF TGCGCCAGCAGCGGGGGACAGGGGCGTGAAAAACTGTTTTTT
few TRBJ1-6 TRBV13 TRBD1 CASSPSGQDNSPLHF TGTGCCAGCAGCCCCTCGGGACAGGACAATTCACCCCTCCACTTT
once TRBJ2-7 TRBV3-1 TRBD2 CAGSLGTSYEQYF TGTGCCGGCAGCCTTGGGACTAGCTACGAGCAGTACTTC
. TRBJ2-7 TRBV20-1 . CSAASDWGALNERYF TGCAGTGCTGCATCTGATTGGGGGGCTTTGAACGAGCGGTACTTC
. TRBJ2-7 TRBV12-3/TRBV12-4 . CASSSTGGPYEQYF TGTGCCAGCAGTTCGACAGGAGGCCCCTACGAGCAGTACTTC
. TRBJ2-5 TRBV6-5 . CASSLAGLDKTQYF TGTGCCAGCAGTTTAGCAGGGCTGGATAAGACCCAGTACTTC
many TRBJ1-2 TRBV2 . CASRRGLGNYGYTF TGTGCCAGCAGGAGAGGGTTGGGGAACTATGGCTACACCTTC
. TRBJ2-5 TRBV9 . CASSDPALGGMVETQYF TGTGCCAGCAGCGATCCAGCCCTAGGAGGGATGGTGGAGACCCAGTACTTC
many TRBJ1-4 TRBV12-3/TRBV12-4 TRBD1 CASSLGTGGLRDEKLFF TGTGCCAGCAGCCTAGGGACAGGGGGCCTGAGGGATGAAAAACTGTTTTTT
few TRBJ2-7 TRBV18 . CASSPKLASTYEQYF TGTGCCAGCTCACCGAAGCTAGCGAGCACCTACGAGCAGTACTTC
few TRBJ1-4 TRBV12-3/TRBV12-4 . CASRGGGEKLFF TGTGCCAGCAGGGGAGGAGGTGAAAAACTGTTTTTT
. TRBJ1-3 TRBV30 . CAWNPLAESDYTIYF TGTGCCTGGAACCCCCTCGCGGAGAGCGACTACACCATATATTTT
many TRBJ1-2 TRBV7-8 . CASSIHREGGYTF TGTGCCAGCAGCATACACAGGGAAGGTGGCTACACCTTC
. TRBJ1-2 TRBV30 . CAWKGDPGGYTF TGTGCCTGGAAGGGGGATCCCGGTGGCTACACCTTC
. TRBJ2-2 TRBV30 . CAWSVTGPYTGELFF TGTGCCTGGAGTGTAACTGGGCCCTACACCGGGGAGCTGTTTTTT
few TRBJ2-2 TRBV7-3 . CASSLKGANTGELFF TGTGCCAGCAGCTTAAAGGGGGCGAACACCGGGGAGCTGTTTTTT
. TRBJ1-1 TRBV2 . CASSEARQYTEAFF TGTGCCAGCAGTGAAGCGCGACAGTACACTGAAGCTTTCTTT
. TRBJ1-5 TRBV2 . CASKRGATPNQPQHF TGTGCCAGCAAGAGGGGGGCAACACCCAATCAGCCCCAGCATTTT
few TRBJ1-2 TRBV6-1 . CATAPTEGGGYTF TGTGCCACCGCACCGACGGAGGGAGGAGGCTACACCTTC
. TRBJ1-2 TRBV27 . CASSLSGRVRGYTF TGTGCCAGCAGTTTATCAGGCAGGGTCCGAGGCTACACCTTC
. TRBJ2-1 TRBV5-1 . CASSSAGTSTYNEQFF TGCGCCAGCAGCTCGGCCGGGACAAGCACTTACAATGAGCAGTTCTTC
. TRBJ2-4 TRBV6-1 . CASSVLQANKNIQYF TGTGCCAGCAGTGTATTACAGGCTAACAAAAACATTCAGTACTTC
. TRBJ1-5 TRBV28 . CASSTVQPQHF TGTGCCAGCTCAACCGTTCAGCCCCAGCATTTT
few TRBJ2-4 TRBV6-1 TRBD2 CASRSSGGQNIQYF TGTGCCAGCAGGAGCAGCGGGGGTCAAAACATTCAGTACTTC
. TRBJ2-7 TRBV20-1 . CSAESLRTTEQYF TGCAGTGCCGAATCGTTAAGGACAACCGAGCAGTACTTC
few TRBJ2-7 TRBV11-2 . CASSLNRGPYEQYF TGTGCCAGCAGCTTGAACCGGGGCCCTTACGAGCAGTACTTC
. TRBJ2-2 TRBV10-3 TRBD2 CAISGTSGGDTGELFF TGTGCCATCAGTGGGACTAGCGGAGGCGACACCGGGGAGCTGTTTTTT
many TRBJ2-5 TRBV28 . CASSSILRGTQYF TGTGCCAGCAGCTCCATCCTCCGGGGGACCCAGTACTTC
few TRBJ1-5 TRBV12-3/TRBV12-4 . CASSFSGVQPQHF TGTGCCAGCAGTTTCTCCGGGGTCCAGCCCCAGCATTTT
few TRBJ1-5 TRBV28 . CASSSFQPQHF TGTGCCAGCAGTTCATTCCAGCCCCAGCATTTT
. TRBJ1-2 TRBV7-3 TRBD1 CASRGGKGAYGYTF TGTGCCAGCAGGGGCGGGAAGGGGGCCTATGGCTACACCTTC
. TRBJ2-7 TRBV2 . CASSQERLEQYF TGTGCCAGCAGTCAGGAGAGGTTGGAGCAGTACTTC
many TRBJ1-2 TRBV2 . CASSEYGSGIDDGYTF TGTGCCAGCAGTGAATATGGTTCAGGGATTGACGATGGCTACACCTTC